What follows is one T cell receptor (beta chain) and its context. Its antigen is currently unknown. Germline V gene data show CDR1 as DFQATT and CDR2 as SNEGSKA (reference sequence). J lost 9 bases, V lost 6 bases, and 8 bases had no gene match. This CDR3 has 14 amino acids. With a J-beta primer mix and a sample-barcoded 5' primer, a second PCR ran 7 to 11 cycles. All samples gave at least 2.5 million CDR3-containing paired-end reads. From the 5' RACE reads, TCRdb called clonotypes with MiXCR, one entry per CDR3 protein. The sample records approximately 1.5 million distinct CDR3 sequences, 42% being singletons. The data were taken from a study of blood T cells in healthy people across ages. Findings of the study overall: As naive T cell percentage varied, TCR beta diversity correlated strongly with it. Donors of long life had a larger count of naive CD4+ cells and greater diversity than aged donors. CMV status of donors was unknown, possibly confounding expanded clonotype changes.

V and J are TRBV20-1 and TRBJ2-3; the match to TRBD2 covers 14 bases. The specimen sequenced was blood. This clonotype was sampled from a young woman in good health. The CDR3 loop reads CSAYGRTSGRTQYF. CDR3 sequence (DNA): TGCAGTGCCTACGGGAGGACTAGCGGGAGGACGCAGTATTTT.